This TCR beta chain was identified during a study of glioma-infiltrating T cells. Looking at the study overall: Sequencing aimed for about 4- to 10-fold coverage of about a million peripheral T cells.

Findings and caveats of the study: Very few CDR3 sequences were shared between tissue and blood.

Per germline, CDR1 MNHEY and CDR2 SMNVEV (reference sequence). V shed 0 bases and J shed 11 bases, with 13 bases lying between them. The CDR3 is 13 amino acids. This clonotype was picked up many times. Its antigen is not identified. Amplification of TCR alpha and beta CDR3 regions from RNA used iRepertoire nested multiplex PCR. MiXCR, run by TCRdb on the multiplex PCR reads, gives a single entry per CDR3 protein. The table shows a few hundred thousand distinct CDR3 sequences, with 35% to 45% occurring only once. Source material: glioma tissue, nonneoplastic brain tissue, or PBMCs (not recorded which). This chain connects TRBV27 to TRBJ1-1, with D uncertain. The sequence was collected from a human donor with low-grade glioma or glioblastoma, undergoing nonglioma brain surgery, or in good health (not recorded which). CDR3 DNA sequence: TGTGCCAGCAGTTTATCGATAGGGTATCGGGCTTTCTTT. This codes for CASSLSIGYRAFF.